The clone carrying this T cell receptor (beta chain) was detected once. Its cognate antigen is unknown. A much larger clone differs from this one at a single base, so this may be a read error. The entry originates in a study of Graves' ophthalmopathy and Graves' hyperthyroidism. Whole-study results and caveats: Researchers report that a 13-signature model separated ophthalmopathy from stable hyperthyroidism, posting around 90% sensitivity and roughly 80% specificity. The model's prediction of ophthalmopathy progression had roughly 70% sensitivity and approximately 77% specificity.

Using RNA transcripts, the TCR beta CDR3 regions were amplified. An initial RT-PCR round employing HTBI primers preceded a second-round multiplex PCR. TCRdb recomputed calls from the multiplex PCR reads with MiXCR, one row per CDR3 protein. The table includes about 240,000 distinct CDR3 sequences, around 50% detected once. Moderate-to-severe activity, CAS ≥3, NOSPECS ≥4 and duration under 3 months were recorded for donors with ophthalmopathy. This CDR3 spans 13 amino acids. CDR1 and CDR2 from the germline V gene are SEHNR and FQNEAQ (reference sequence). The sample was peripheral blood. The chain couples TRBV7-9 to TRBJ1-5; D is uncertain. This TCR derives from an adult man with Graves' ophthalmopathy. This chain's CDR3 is CASSELGNQPQNF. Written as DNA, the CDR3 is TGTGCCAGCAGCGAATTGGGCAATCAGCCCCAGAATTTT.